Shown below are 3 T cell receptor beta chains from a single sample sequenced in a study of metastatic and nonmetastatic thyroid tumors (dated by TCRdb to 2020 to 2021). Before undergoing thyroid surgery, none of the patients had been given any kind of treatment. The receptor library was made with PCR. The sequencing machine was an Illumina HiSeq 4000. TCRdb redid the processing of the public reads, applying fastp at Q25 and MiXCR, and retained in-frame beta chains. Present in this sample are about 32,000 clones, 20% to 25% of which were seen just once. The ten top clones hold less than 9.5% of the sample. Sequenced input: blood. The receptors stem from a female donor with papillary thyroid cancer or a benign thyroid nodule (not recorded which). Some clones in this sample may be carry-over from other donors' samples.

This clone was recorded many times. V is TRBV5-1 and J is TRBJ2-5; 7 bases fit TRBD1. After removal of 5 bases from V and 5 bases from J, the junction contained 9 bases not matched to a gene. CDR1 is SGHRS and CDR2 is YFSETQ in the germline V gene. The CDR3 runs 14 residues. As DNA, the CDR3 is TGCGCCAGCAGATTAACGACAGGGATTGAGACCCAGTACTTC. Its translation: CASRLTTGIETQYF.

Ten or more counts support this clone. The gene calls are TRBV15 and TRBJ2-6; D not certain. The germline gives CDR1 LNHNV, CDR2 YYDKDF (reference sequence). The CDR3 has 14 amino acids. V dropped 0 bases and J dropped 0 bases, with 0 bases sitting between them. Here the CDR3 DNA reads TGTGCCACCAGCAGAGACTCTGGGGCCAACGTCCTGACTTTC. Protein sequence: CATSRDSGANVLTF.

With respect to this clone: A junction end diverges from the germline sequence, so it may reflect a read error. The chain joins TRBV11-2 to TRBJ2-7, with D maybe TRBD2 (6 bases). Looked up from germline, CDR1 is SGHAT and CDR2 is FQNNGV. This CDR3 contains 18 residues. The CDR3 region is CAISLDPAVAETLYEQYF. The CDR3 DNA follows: TGTGCCATCAGCTTGGACCCGGCGGTAGCGGAGACGCTCTACGAGCAGTACTTC.